Presented here are 19 T cell receptor beta chains from one specimen sequenced in a study of CD8 T cells in Susac syndrome. It was with random hexamers that roughly 0.5 to 1 ug RNA was reverse transcribed. MiXCR was run by TCRdb on the immunoSEQ multiplex PCR reads, yielding one entry per CDR3 protein. The table records more than 100,000 distinct CDR3 sequences, more than 90% of them present only once. What was sequenced was CD4+ T cells from PBMCs. The receptors here all came from a human donor in good health.

This clonotype was seen a single time. The V call is TRBV2, the J call TRBJ2-1, with 10 bases fitting TRBD2. The CDR3 contains 13 residues. The germline V gene encodes CDR1 SNHLY and CDR2 FYNNEI. The V gene end was trimmed by 9 bases and the J gene end by 9 bases; junction bases not matched to a gene: 8. CDR3 coding DNA: TGTGCCAGGGGACTAGCGAGGTGGGGTGAGCAGTTCTTC. Protein product: CARGLARWGEQFF.

This clonotype has only one observation. The chain has TRBV3-1 and TRBJ1-3; no definite D call. The CDR3 loop spans 14 amino acids. The germline V gene encodes CDR1 LGHDT and CDR2 YNNKEL (reference sequence). Trimming took off 0 bases at V and 0 bases at J, with 3 bases between the two ends. CDR3 bases: TGTGCCAGCAGCCAAGATTTCTCTGGAAACACCATATATTTT. This sequence encodes CASSQDFSGNTIYF.

The genes are TRBV29-1 and TRBJ1-3; 7 bases match TRBD1. CDR1 and CDR2 from the germline V gene are SQVTM and ANQGSEA. The CDR3 loop spans 15 amino acids. Trimming cost V 4 bases and J 5 bases; bases outside gene matches: 11. CDR3: CSVALDRDNRNTIYF. Written as DNA, the CDR3 is TGCAGCGTTGCTCTCGACAGGGATAACAGAAACACCATATATTTT.

The chain has TRBV29-1 and TRBJ1-1; D gene uncertain. V gave up 3 bases and J gave up 4 bases, with 6 bases separating them. The CDR3 runs 11 residues. Germline lookup yields CDR1 SQVTM and CDR2 ANQGSEA. The CDR3, as DNA: TGCAGCGTTGAGAGGGCCACTGAAGCTTTCTTT. Protein product: CSVERATEAFF.

This clonotype appeared a single time. This chain connects TRBV20-1 to TRBJ2-1; weak D call: TRBD2 (6 bases). The CDR3 is made up of 10 amino acids. Trimming cost V 4 bases and J 11 bases, with 9 bases left between them. Germline assignment: CDR1 DFQATT and CDR2 SNEGSKA (reference sequence). This CDR3 reads CSATLAQQFF. Written as DNA, the CDR3 is TGCAGTGCTACTCTAGCGCAGCAGTTCTTC.

This clonotype was seen a single time. The J gene is TRBJ1-1, the V gene TRBV29-1; TRBD1 matches 10 bases. CDR3 length: 13 amino acids. Germline V CDR1 and CDR2: SQVTM, ANQGSEA. The V and J ends lost 1 base and 4 bases, in that order; junction bases with no gene match: 0. The CDR3 coding sequence is TGCAGCGTTGAAGGGACAGGGGGCACTGAAGCTTTCTTT. It encodes CSVEGTGGTEAFF. Together with reference TRBV29-1 and TRBJ1-1, the CDR3 gives the full variable domain: SAVISQKPSRDICQRGTSLTIQCQVDSQVTMMFWYRQQPGQSLTLIATANQGSEATYESGFVIDKFPISRPNLTFSTLTVSNMSPEDSSIYLCSVEGTGGTEAFFGQGTRLTVV.

The J gene is TRBJ2-7, the V gene TRBV7-2, with 7 bases matching TRBD1. Germline assignment: CDR1 SGHTA and CDR2 FQGNSA. The CDR3 spans 12 residues. After removal of 5 bases from V and 5 bases from J, the junction contained 3 bases not matched to a gene. The CDR3 region has the DNA TGTGCCAGCAGCAAGACAGGGAACGAGCAGTACTTC. Translation gives CASSKTGNEQYF.

This clonotype was detected once. V is TRBV3-1 and J is TRBJ2-7; 11 bases line up with TRBD2. The CDR3 is made up of 14 amino acids. V lost 5 bases and J lost 4; bases outside the gene matches: 4. Germline V gives CDR1 LGHDT, CDR2 YNNKEL (reference sequence). The CDR3 bases are TGTGCCAGCAGCGCGGGACTAGCGGAGTACGAGCAGTACTTC. Protein: CASSAGLAEYEQYF.

This clonotype has a single count. J is TRBJ2-7 and V is TRBV3-1, with a weak D call TRBD2 (6 bases). In germline, CDR1 is LGHDT, CDR2 YNNKEL (reference sequence). V gave up 3 bases and J gave up 2 bases, with 14 bases separating them. This CDR3 is 15 amino acids long. The DNA of the CDR3 is TGTGCCAGCAGCCAGCAAGGGACTCCAACCTACGAGCAGTACTTC. It yields the protein CASSQQGTPTYEQYF.

This clonotype has only a few counts. CDR3 coding DNA: TGCAGCGTTGAAGGGACGCCATATGGCTACACCTTC. It specifies CSVEGTPYGYTF. The chain couples TRBV29-1 to TRBJ1-2; D unclear. The CDR3 consists of 12 residues. The V end was cut by 1 base, the J end by 5 bases, with 8 bases between. Germline values: CDR1 SQVTM, CDR2 ANQGSEA. The complete variable domain, with remaining parts taken from reference TRBV29-1 and TRBJ1-2, reads SAVISQKPSRDICQRGTSLTIQCQVDSQVTMMFWYRQQPGQSLTLIATANQGSEATYESGFVIDKFPISRPNLTFSTLTVSNMSPEDSSIYLCSVEGTPYGYTFGSGTRLTVV.

The V and J genes are TRBV5-4 and TRBJ1-4; maybe TRBD1 (5 bases). CDR3 size: 15 residues. CDR1 is SGHNT and CDR2 is YYREEE in the germline V gene (reference sequence). Trimming removed 3 bases from V and 9 bases from J, with 18 bases in between. CDR3 coding DNA: TGTGCCAGCAGCTCGGGGCGGGTTGCCCGGAAAAAACTGTTTTTT. As protein: CASSSGRVARKKLFF.

This sequence joins TRBV5-6 and TRBJ2-7; TRBD2 aligns across 14 bases. Germline V lookup: CDR1 SGHDT, CDR2 YYEEEE. CDR3 length: 15 residues. The J segment lost 7 bases and the V segment lost 2 bases, leaving 5 bases of the junction unmatched. The DNA for the CDR3 is TGTGCCAGCAGCTTAGGGACTAGCGGGAGTGGGGAGCAGTACTTC. Translation gives CASSLGTSGSGEQYF.

This sequence joins TRBV30 and TRBJ2-3; TRBD2 matches at 11 bases. This CDR3 contains 16 residues. J was trimmed by 4 bases and V by 2 bases; bases with no gene match: 8. Germline CDR1 is GTSNPN and CDR2 is SVGIG (reference sequence). CDR3 nucleotide sequence: TGTGCCTGGAGTTCATTTAGCGGGAGGGGATCAGATACGCAGTATTTT. It specifies CAWSSFSGRGSDTQYF.

The chain employs TRBV30 and TRBJ2-3; D is unresolved. Trimming took off 2 bases at V and 7 bases at J, with 7 bases between the two ends. In germline, CDR1 is GTSNPN, CDR2 SVGIG (reference sequence). The CDR3 loop spans 11 amino acids. The CDR3: CAWSLENTQYF. In DNA, the CDR3 is TGTGCCTGGAGTCTCGAGAATACGCAGTATTTT.

The J gene is TRBJ1-5, the V gene TRBV20-1; TRBD1 might be the D (5 bases). Per the germline V gene, CDR1 is DFQATT and CDR2 is SNEGSKA (reference sequence). V lost 1 base, J lost 4 bases, and 5 bases lay in between. The CDR3 totals 12 residues. The CDR3 here is CSARGGNQPQHF. Written as DNA, the CDR3 is TGCAGTGCTAGAGGGGGGAATCAGCCCCAGCATTTT.

This chain links TRBV5-1 with TRBJ2-5, with unresolved D. V was cut by 0 bases and J by 8 bases, with 17 bases left in between. Per germline, CDR1 SGHRS and CDR2 YFSETQ. The CDR3 is 15 residues long. The CDR3 region is CASSLGPGFQATQYF. The CDR3 coding sequence is TGCGCCAGCAGCTTGGGTCCAGGCTTTCAAGCAACCCAGTACTTC.

V is TRBV7-2 and J is TRBJ1-1; D gene uncertain. Germline CDR1 SGHTA, CDR2 FQGNSA. V shed 5 bases and J shed 5 bases, with 12 bases lying between them. The CDR3 covers 13 residues. CDR3 sequence (DNA): TGTGCCAGCAGCCCAGACTTCGGGACTGAAGCTTTCTTT. This translates into CASSPDFGTEAFF. The full variable domain, with the rest looked up from reference TRBV7-2 and TRBJ1-1, is GAGVSQSPSNKVTEKGKDVELRCDPISGHTALYWYRQSLGQGLEFLIYFQGNSAPDKSGLPSDRFSAERTGGSVSTLTIQRTQQEDSAVYLCASSPDFGTEAFFGQGTRLTVV.

CDR3: CASSPSVQETQYF. DNA for the CDR3: TGTGCCAGCAGTCCATCCGTACAGGAGACCCAGTACTTC. The rearrangement joins TRBV12-3 or TRBV12-4 to TRBJ2-5; unclear D gene. The CDR3 contains 13 residues. The V and J ends lost 5 bases and 5 bases respectively, with 12 bases between them.

The V gene is TRBV5-6, the J gene TRBJ2-7; 7 nucleotides match TRBD1. The J segment lost 2 bases and the V segment lost 4 bases, leaving 12 bases of the junction unmatched. Germline loops: CDR1 SGHDT, CDR2 YYEEEE. This CDR3 contains 16 residues. CDR3 in amino acids: CASSPGLDRTTYEQYF. The CDR3, as DNA: TGTGCCAGCAGCCCTGGACTGGACAGGACCACCTACGAGCAGTACTTC.